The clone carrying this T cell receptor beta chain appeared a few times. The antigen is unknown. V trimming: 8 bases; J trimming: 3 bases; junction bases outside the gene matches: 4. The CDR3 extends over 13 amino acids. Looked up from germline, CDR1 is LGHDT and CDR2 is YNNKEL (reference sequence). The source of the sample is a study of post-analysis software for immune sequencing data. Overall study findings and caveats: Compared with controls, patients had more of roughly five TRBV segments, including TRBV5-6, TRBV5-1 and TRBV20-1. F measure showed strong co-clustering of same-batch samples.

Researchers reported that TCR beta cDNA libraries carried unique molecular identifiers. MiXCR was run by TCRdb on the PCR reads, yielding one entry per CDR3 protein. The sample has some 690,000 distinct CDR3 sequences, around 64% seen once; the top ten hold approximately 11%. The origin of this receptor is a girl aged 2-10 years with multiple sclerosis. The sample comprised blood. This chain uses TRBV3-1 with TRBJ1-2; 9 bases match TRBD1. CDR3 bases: TGTGCCAGCCGAGACAGGGGGGACTATGGCTACACCTTC. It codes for CASRDRGDYGYTF.